A single sample gave rise to the 9 T cell receptor beta chains below, sequenced in a study of monozygotic twins with inflammatory bowel disease. With the 5' RACE reads reprocessed, TCRdb shows one record per CDR3 protein and no DNA. The listing records about 380,000 distinct CDR3 sequences. The source material was blood. These receptors all come from a human donor with ulcerative colitis or Crohn's disease, or a healthy co-twin of an affected twin (not recorded which).

CDR3 residues: CASSLYPGQLNTEAFF. The chain carries TRBV7-9 and TRBJ1-1; TCRdb indicates TRBD1, and absent DNA this call remains unverified. This CDR3 contains 16 residues. Germline loops: CDR1 SEHNR, CDR2 FQNEAQ (reference sequence).

This chain links TRBV11-3 with TRBJ2-2. The germline V gene encodes CDR1 SGHNT and CDR2 YENEEA. This CDR3 spans 15 amino acids. CDR3 sequence reads: CASSPRVGVTGELFF.

CDR3 loop: CASSFSDRGQGEAFF. The rearrangement joins TRBV5-1 to TRBJ1-1; the TCRdb call, TRBD1, lacks DNA for checking. CDR3 length: 15 amino acids. Germline CDR1 and CDR2: SGHRS and YFSETQ.

The rearrangement uses TRBV24-1 and TRBJ2-3; the D gene TCRdb calls, TRBD1, cannot be checked with no DNA. CDR1 is KGHDR, CDR2 SFDVKD, per germline. The CDR3 is 16 amino acids. CDR3 residues: CATSAGTGGQGDTQYF.

The chain recombines TRBV9 with TRBJ2-5; TCRdb returns TRBD1, unconfirmable since there is no DNA. The CDR3 has 16 residues. CDR1 is SGDLS and CDR2 is YYNGEE in the germline V gene. The CDR3 region is CASSADRGGSVETQYF.

The chain employs TRBV6-1 and TRBJ1-2; TCRdb names TRBD1, which stays unverified in the absence of DNA. Germline values: CDR1 MNHNS, CDR2 SASEGT. This CDR3 spans 13 amino acids. The CDR3 here is CASLRQGYYGYTF.

J is TRBJ1-2 and V is TRBV7-3; TCRdb's D call of TRBD1 is untestable without DNA. Germline V gene data show CDR1 as SGHTA and CDR2 as FQGTGA. CDR3 length: 15 amino acids. The CDR3: CASSLYAGGDYGYTF.

V is TRBV4-1 and J is TRBJ2-5; the TRBD2 assignment by TCRdb is unverifiable without DNA. Germline V gene sequence: CDR1 MGHRA, CDR2 YSYEKL. The CDR3 runs 15 residues. The CDR3 here is CASSQGLAEQETQYF.

The V gene is TRBV11-3, the J gene TRBJ2-3. The CDR3 runs 13 residues. From germline, CDR1 is SGHNT and CDR2 YENEEA. CDR3 sequence: CASSLGLQDTQYF.